This T cell receptor (beta chain) was sequenced during a study of regulatory T cells in long-lasting Graves disease. Time point defined: persistent/refractory GD, antithyroid drugs over 5 years with positive TRAb. With RNA extracted from PBMCs as input, the TCR library was made. iRepertoire HTBI primers and Arm-PCR of CDR3 regions built TCR beta libraries. One entry per CDR3 protein results from TCRdb running MiXCR on the multiplex PCR reads. The table lists a few hundred thousand distinct CDR3 sequences, about 20% of them singletons, with around 14% in the top ten. At least ten counts were recorded for this clonotype. This clonotype originated in a female donor with Graves disease. The sample consisted of peripheral blood mononuclear cells (PBMCs), taken when the disease was refractory, from a patient treated with antithyroid drugs.

CDR3 loop: CASSLGDRGVYF. The CDR3 region has the DNA TGTGCCAGCAGTTTAGGGGACAGGGGGGTGTACTTC. This chain uses TRBV28 with TRBJ2-7; 11 bases fit TRBD1. The J segment lost 12 bases and the V segment lost 2 bases, leaving 3 bases of the junction unmatched. Per the germline V gene, CDR1 is MDHEN and CDR2 is SYDVKM. This CDR3 is built from 12 residues.